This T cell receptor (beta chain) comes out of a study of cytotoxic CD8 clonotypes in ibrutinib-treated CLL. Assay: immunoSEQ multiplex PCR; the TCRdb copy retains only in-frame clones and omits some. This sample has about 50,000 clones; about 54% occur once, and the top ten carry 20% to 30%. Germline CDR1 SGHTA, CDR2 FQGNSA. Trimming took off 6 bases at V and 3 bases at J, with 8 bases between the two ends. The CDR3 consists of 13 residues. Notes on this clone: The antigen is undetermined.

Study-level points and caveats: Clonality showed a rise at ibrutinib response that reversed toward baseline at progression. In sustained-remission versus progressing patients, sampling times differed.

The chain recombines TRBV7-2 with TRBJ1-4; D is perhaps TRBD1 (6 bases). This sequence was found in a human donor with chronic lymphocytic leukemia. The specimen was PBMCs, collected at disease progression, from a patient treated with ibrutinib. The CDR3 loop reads CASRGGPNEKLFF. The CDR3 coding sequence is TGTGCCAGCAGGGGGGGGCCTAATGAAAAACTGTTTTTT.